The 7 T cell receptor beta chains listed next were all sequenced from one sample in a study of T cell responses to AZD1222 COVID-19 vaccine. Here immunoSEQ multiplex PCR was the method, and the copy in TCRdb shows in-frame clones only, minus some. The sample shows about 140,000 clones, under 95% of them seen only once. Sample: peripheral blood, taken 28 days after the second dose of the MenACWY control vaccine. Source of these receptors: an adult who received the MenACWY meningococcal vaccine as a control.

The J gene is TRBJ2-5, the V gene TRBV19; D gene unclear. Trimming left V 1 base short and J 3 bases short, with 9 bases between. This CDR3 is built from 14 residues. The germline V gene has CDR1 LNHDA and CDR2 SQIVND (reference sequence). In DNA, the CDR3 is TGTGCCAGTAGTATAGTATCCAGTGAAGAGACCCAGTACTTC. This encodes CASSIVSSEETQYF.

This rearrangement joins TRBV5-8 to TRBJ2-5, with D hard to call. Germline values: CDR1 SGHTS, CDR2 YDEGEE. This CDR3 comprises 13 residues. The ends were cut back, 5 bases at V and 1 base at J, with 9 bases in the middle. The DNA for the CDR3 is TGTGCCAGCAGACAGAGAACCCAAGAGACCCAGTACTTC. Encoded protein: CASRQRTQETQYF. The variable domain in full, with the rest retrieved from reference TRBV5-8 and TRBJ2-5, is EAGVTQSPTHLIKTRGQQATLRCSPISGHTSVYWYQQALGLGLQFLLWYDEGEERNRGNFPPRFSGRQFPNYSSELNVNALELEDSALYLCASRQRTQETQYFGPGTRLLVL.

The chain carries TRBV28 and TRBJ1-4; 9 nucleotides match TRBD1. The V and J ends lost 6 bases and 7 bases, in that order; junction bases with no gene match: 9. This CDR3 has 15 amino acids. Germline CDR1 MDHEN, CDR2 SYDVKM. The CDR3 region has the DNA TGTGCCAGCAGATCCGGGACAGGGTTGATTGAAAAACTGTTTTTT. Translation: CASRSGTGLIEKLFF.

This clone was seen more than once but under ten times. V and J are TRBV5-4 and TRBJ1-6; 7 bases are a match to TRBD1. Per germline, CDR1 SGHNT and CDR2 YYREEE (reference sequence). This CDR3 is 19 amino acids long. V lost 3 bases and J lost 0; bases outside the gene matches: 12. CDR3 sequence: CASSSPQTGRDSYNSPLHF. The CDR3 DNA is TGTGCCAGCAGCTCCCCACAGACAGGGCGGGACTCCTATAATTCACCCCTCCACTTT.

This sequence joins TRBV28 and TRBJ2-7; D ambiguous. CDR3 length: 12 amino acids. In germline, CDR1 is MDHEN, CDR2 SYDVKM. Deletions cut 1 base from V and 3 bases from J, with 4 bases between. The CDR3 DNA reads TGTGCCAGCAGTTTATCTTTCTACGAGCAGTACTTC. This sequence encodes CASSLSFYEQYF.

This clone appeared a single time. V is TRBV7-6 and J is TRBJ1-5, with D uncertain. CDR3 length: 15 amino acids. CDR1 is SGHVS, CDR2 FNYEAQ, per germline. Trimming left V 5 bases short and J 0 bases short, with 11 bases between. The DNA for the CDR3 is TGTGCCAGCAGCCCGAACGGTGGTAGCAATCAGCCCCAGCATTTT. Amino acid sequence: CASSPNGGSNQPQHF.

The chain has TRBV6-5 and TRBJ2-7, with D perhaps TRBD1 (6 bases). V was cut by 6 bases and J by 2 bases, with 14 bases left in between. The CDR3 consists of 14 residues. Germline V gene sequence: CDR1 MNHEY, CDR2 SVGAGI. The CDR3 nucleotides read TGTGCCAGCAGATCCGGGACACTAGCCTACGAGCAGTACTTC. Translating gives CASRSGTLAYEQYF.